This T cell receptor beta chain was recovered during a study of long-term antiretroviral therapy in people with HIV. Without exception, participants with HIV were treated in the United States. Study conclusions and caveats: Diversity measured after ART increased yet remained under transplant donor controls. Before ART, certain clones expanded, and these dominated the repertoire at all time points.

Germline values: CDR1 SGHDT, CDR2 YYEEEE. The CDR3 contains 15 residues. V lost 0 bases to trimming and J lost 2 bases, with 9 bases between them. The libraries were made with immunoSEQ v3.0 at survey level. TCRdb's copy holds only in-frame clones and misses some; the assay was immunoSEQ multiplex PCR. This table has about 22,000 clones, around 69% appearing once. This clone came up once. The antigen is unknown. The sequence was obtained from a woman in her 40s with HIV. The chain combines TRBV5-6 with TRBJ1-5; possible D gene TRBD1, 5 bases. The source material was unsorted PBMCs, sampled about 1.8 years before starting antiretroviral therapy. The CDR3 loop is CASSLGGWGNQPQHF. The CDR3 DNA follows: TGTGCCAGCAGCTTGGGGGGCTGGGGCAATCAGCCCCAGCATTTT.